Below, 12 T cell receptor beta chains from the same sample are listed, as sequenced in a study of T cell responses to AZD1222 COVID-19 vaccine. The protocol was immunoSEQ multiplex PCR, while the TCRdb copy is restricted to in-frame clones and leaves out a portion. The sample lists around 130,000 clones; less than 95% were seen once. The input for sequencing was peripheral blood, taken on day 0 of AZD1222 vaccination. The receptors derive from an adult in good health.

The rearrangement joins TRBV25-1 to TRBJ2-1; TRBD2 aligns across 14 bases. The CDR3 length is 17 residues. Trimming took 4 bases from V and 9 from J; bases not matched to a gene: 11. The germline gives CDR1 MGHDK, CDR2 SYGVNS. The CDR3 coding sequence is TGTGCCAGCAGTGCAACCACGGGACTAGCGGGAGAGGGTGAGCAGTTCTTC. It yields the protein CASSATTGLAGEGEQFF.

This sequence joins TRBV6-5 and TRBJ1-2; D might be TRBD1 (6 bases). Germline V gene lookup returns CDR1 MNHEY and CDR2 SVGAGI. Trimming stripped 5 bases from V and 7 bases from J, with 14 bases between. The CDR3 is made up of 13 amino acids. CDR3 loop: CASSPTTGSGYTF. The CDR3 DNA sequence: TGTGCCAGCAGTCCAACAACAGGGTCTGGCTACACCTTC.

This clone showed up just once. The V and J genes are TRBV28 and TRBJ2-7; TRBD1 agrees at 7 bases. The CDR3 consists of 14 residues. Per the germline V gene, CDR1 is MDHEN and CDR2 is SYDVKM. Unmatched junction bases numbered 7, after V lost 1 base and J lost 7 bases. The CDR3 sequence: CASSLSQGLGEQYF. The CDR3 coding sequence is TGTGCCAGCAGTTTATCACAGGGGTTGGGAGAGCAGTACTTC.

The chain recombines TRBV19 with TRBJ1-3; 7 bases are shared with TRBD1. V lost 7 bases, J lost 0 bases, and 6 bases stayed unmatched. This CDR3 has 15 residues. The germline V gene has CDR1 LNHDA and CDR2 SQIVND (reference sequence). CDR3 DNA: TGTGCCAGTATCCCGACAGGGCGCTCTGGAAACACCATATATTTT. It encodes CASIPTGRSGNTIYF.

The chain has TRBV10-3 and TRBJ1-5; D gene unclear. Germline values: CDR1 ENHRY, CDR2 SYGVKD. Trimming cost V 5 bases and J 0 bases, with 17 bases left between them. The length of the CDR3 is 17 residues. The CDR3 sequence is CAISTSGSKISNQPQHF. As DNA, the CDR3 is TGTGCCATCAGTACCTCCGGCAGCAAGATTAGCAATCAGCCCCAGCATTTT.

The V gene is TRBV9, the J gene TRBJ2-2; D unresolved. Germline assignment: CDR1 SGDLS and CDR2 YYNGEE. Deletions cut 4 bases from V and 7 bases from J, with 20 bases between. This CDR3 has 16 residues. CDR3 in DNA: TGTGCCAGCAGCTTCAGCTTAAGGAACGTCGGCGGGGAGCTGTTTTTT. It encodes CASSFSLRNVGGELFF. The entire variable domain, with the rest obtained from reference TRBV9 and TRBJ2-2, is as follows: DSGVTQTPKHLITATGQRVTLRCSPRSGDLSVYWYQQSLDQGLQFLIQYYNGEERAKGNILERFSAQQFPDLHSELNLSSLELGDSALYFCASSFSLRNVGGELFFGEGSRLTVL.

This clone was seen once. The chain combines TRBV10-2 with TRBJ1-2, with a possible D match to TRBD1 (5 bases). The germline V gene has CDR1 WSHSY and CDR2 SAAADI. Deletions cut 6 bases from V and 3 bases from J, with 8 bases between. The CDR3 spans 12 residues. For the CDR3, the DNA is TGCGCCAGCAGGAGGGACGACTATGGCTACACCTTC. Protein product: CASRRDDYGYTF.

The rearrangement links TRBV24-1 to TRBJ2-2; no firm D call. V lost 4 bases and J lost 0, with 14 bases in between. The CDR3 loop spans 17 amino acids. The germline V gene has CDR1 KGHDR and CDR2 SFDVKD. CDR3 sequence: CATSDHRARPNTGELFF. In nucleotides, the CDR3 is TGTGCCACCAGTGACCACCGGGCCCGGCCGAACACCGGGGAGCTGTTTTTT.

The genes are TRBV27 and TRBJ2-1, with unresolved D. V lost 5 bases and J 7 bases, leaving 12 bases between the germline ends. Germline V CDR1 and CDR2: MNHEY, SMNVEV (reference sequence). The CDR3 length is 13 residues. The CDR3 region has the DNA TGTGCCAGCAGTGGCGGTAGACAAAATGAGCAGTTCTTC. Translating it yields CASSGGRQNEQFF.

V gene TRBV28 combines with J gene TRBJ1-1, with D unclear. The V and J ends lost 2 bases and 4 bases respectively, with 11 bases between them. CDR3 length: 14 residues. The germline gives CDR1 MDHEN, CDR2 SYDVKM. CDR3 residues: CASSLPEVGTEAFF. For the CDR3, the DNA is TGTGCCAGCAGTTTACCCGAGGTGGGCACTGAAGCTTTCTTT.

The chain is built from TRBV18 and TRBJ1-4, with D perhaps matching TRBD1 (5 bases). Deletions cut 5 bases from V and 8 bases from J, with 15 bases between. The CDR3 spans 14 residues. Germline lookup yields CDR1 KGHSH and CDR2 LQKENI. The CDR3 spells CASSESGKIEKLFF. Written as DNA, the CDR3 is TGTGCCAGCTCAGAGTCAGGGAAAATCGAAAAACTGTTTTTT.

This clone was recorded once. V usage is TRBV27 and J usage is TRBJ1-2; TRBD1 agrees at 7 bases. The germline V gene has CDR1 MNHEY and CDR2 SMNVEV (reference sequence). Losses at the gene ends were 5 bases for V and 5 bases for J; bases not matched to a gene: 17. The CDR3 length is 17 residues. Here the CDR3 reads CASSTTLGRGIIYGYTF. CDR3 nucleotide sequence: TGTGCCAGCAGTACAACCCTCGGCAGGGGGATTATATATGGCTACACCTTC.